The subject of this entry is one T cell receptor (beta chain). Antigen unknown. The sample comes from a study of identical twins. General observations from the study: Analyses of zero insertions could be partly confounded by invariant MAIT and iNKT cells. Twin pairs' shared out-of-frame alpha sequences were enriched in low generation probability.

A universal primer site was added by template switching, and unique molecular identifiers were carried by the cDNA. Each CDR3 protein is one row after TCRdb ran MiXCR on the 5' RACE reads. The table has about 890,000 distinct CDR3 sequences, about 12% seen once; the top ten hold around 1.5%. Healthy Caucasians provided all donations. These data also featured in a second study, about yellow fever vaccine responses in identical twins.

Sequences were obtained from PBMCs. The sequence was collected from a woman younger than 30 in good health.

The CDR3 DNA is TGTGCCAGCAGCCAAGGCTCCGGGACGAACACCGGGGAGCTGTTTTTT. Its protein product is CASSQGSGTNTGELFF. V usage is TRBV3-1 and J usage is TRBJ2-2, with D possibly TRBD2 on 5 matching bases. The germline V gene has CDR1 LGHDT and CDR2 YNNKEL (reference sequence). V lost 1 base, J lost 0 bases, and 9 bases lay in between. The CDR3 extends over 16 amino acids.